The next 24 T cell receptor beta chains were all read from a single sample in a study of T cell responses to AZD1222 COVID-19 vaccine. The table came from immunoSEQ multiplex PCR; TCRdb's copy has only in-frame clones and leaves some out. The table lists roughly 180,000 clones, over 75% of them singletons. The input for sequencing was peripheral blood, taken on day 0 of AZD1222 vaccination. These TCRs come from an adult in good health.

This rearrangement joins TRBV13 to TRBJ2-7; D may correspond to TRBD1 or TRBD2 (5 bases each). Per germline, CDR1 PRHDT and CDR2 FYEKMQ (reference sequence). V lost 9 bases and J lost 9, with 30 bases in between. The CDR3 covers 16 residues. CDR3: CASQLKRGGTDYRQYV. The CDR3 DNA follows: TGTGCCAGTCAGCTTAAACGGGGCGGAACGGATTATAGGCAGTACGTC.

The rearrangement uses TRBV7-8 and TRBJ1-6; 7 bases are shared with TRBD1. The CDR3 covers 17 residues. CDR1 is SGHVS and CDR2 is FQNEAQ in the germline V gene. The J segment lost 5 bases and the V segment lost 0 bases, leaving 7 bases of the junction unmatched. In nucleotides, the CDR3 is TGTGCCAGCAGCTTAGCGCAGGGACAGCTTAATAATTCACCCCTCCACTTT. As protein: CASSLAQGQLNNSPLHF.

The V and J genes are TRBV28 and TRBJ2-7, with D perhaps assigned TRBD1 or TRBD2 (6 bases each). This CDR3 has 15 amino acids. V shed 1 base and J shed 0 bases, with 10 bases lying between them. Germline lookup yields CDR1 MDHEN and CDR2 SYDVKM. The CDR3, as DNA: TGTGCCAGCAGTTTATCGGGGGCCACCTCCTACGAGCAGTACTTC. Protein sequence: CASSLSGATSYEQYF.

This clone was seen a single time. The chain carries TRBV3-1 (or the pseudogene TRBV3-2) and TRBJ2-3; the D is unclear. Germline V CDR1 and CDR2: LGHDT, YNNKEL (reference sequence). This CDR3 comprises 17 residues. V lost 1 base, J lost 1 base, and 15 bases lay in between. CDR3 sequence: CASSQGDLVVGTDTQYF. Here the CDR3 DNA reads TGTGCCAGCAGCCAAGGTGACCTAGTCGTAGGCACAGATACGCAGTATTTT.

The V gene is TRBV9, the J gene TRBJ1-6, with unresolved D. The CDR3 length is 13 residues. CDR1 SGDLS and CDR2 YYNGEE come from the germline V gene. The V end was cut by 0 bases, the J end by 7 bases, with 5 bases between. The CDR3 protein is CASSVVENSPLHF. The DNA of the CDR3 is TGTGCCAGCAGCGTAGTTGAAAATTCACCCCTCCACTTT.

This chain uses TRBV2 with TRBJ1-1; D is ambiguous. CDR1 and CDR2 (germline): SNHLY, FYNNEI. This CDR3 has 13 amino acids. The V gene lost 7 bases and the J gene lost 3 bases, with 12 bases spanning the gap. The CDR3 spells CASTPERDTEAFF. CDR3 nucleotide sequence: TGTGCCAGCACCCCTGAAAGAGACACTGAAGCTTTCTTT.

CDR3 nucleotide sequence: TGTGCCAGCAGTGAAGGTACTAGCGGGGGGTTCACAGATACGCAGTATTTT. Translated, it gives CASSEGTSGGFTDTQYF. The chain combines TRBV6-1 with TRBJ2-3; 12 bases agree with TRBD2. V lost 1 base, J lost 2 bases, and 4 bases stayed unmatched. The CDR3 loop spans 17 amino acids. From germline, CDR1 is MNHNS and CDR2 SASEGT.

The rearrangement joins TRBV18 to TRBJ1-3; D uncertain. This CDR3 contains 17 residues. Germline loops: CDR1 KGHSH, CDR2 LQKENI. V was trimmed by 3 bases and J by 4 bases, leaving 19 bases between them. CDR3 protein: CASSPPSGSLSGNTIYF. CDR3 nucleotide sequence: TGTGCCAGCTCACCCCCGTCGGGGTCTTTATCCGGAAACACCATATATTTT.

Written as DNA, the CDR3 is TGTGCCAGCAGCCCAGAGGGACTAGCGGACACCTACGAGCAGTACGTC. The encoded protein is CASSPEGLADTYEQYV. The rearrangement joins TRBV5-6 to TRBJ2-7; 11 bases fit TRBD2. In germline, CDR1 is SGHDT, CDR2 YYEEEE. V was clipped by 4 bases and J by 2 bases; unmatched bases: 8. CDR3 length: 16 residues.

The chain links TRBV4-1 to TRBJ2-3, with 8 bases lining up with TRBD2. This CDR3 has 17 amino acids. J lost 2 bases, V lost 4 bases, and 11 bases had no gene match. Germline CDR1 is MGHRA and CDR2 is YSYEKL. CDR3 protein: CASSLFPGLGNTDTQYF. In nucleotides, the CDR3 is TGCGCCAGCAGCCTATTCCCGGGACTAGGGAACACAGATACGCAGTATTTT.

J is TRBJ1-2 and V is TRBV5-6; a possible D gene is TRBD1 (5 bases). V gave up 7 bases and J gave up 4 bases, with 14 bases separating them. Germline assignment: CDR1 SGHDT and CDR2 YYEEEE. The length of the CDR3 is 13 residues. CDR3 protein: CASHSAGFYGYTF. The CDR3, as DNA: TGTGCCAGCCATTCCGCAGGGTTCTATGGCTACACCTTC.

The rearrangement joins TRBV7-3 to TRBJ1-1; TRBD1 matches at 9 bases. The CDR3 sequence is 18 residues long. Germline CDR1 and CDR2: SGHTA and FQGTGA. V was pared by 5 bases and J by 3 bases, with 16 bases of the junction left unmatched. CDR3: CASSPLTGTGITDTEAFF. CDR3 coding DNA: TGTGCCAGCAGCCCGCTAACCGGGACAGGGATCACGGACACTGAAGCTTTCTTT.

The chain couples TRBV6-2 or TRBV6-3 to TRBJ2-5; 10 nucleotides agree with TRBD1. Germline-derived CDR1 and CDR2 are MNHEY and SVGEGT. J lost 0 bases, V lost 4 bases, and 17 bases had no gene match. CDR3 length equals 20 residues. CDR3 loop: CASSFPQETGGDQYQETQYF. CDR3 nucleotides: TGTGCCAGCAGTTTCCCCCAGGAGACAGGGGGCGATCAGTACCAAGAGACCCAGTACTTC.

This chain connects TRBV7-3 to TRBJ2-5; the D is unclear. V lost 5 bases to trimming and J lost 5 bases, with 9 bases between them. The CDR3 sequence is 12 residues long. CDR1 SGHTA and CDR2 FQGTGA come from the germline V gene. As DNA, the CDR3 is TGTGCCAGCAGCACCCCGTCGGAGACCCAGTACTTC. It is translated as CASSTPSETQYF. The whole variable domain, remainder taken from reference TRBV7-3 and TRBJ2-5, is GAGVSQTPSNKVTEKGKYVELRCDPISGHTALYWYRQSLGQGPEFLIYFQGTGAADDSGLPNDRFFAVRPEGSVSTLKIQRTERGDSAVYLCASSTPSETQYFGPGTRLLVL.

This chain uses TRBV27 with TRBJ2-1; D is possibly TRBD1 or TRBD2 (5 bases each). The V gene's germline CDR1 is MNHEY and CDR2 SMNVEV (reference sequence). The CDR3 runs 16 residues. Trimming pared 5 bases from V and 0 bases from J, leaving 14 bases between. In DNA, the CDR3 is TGTGCCAGCAGTCACTCCGGGGCGAGCTCCTACAATGAGCAGTTCTTC. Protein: CASSHSGASSYNEQFF.

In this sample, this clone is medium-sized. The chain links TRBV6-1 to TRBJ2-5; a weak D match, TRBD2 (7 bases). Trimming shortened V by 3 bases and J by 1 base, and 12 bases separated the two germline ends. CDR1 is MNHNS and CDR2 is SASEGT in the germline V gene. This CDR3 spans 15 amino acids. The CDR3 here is CASSDVAGAQETQYF. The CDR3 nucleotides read TGTGCCAGCAGTGACGTGGCGGGGGCCCAAGAGACCCAGTACTTC.

The CDR3 bases are TGCGCCAGCAGCAGGGGACAGGGGACAGATACGCAGTATTTT. Translation gives CASSRGQGTDTQYF. The chain combines TRBV5-1 with TRBJ2-3; TRBD1 matches at 10 bases. This CDR3 has 14 residues. Trimming removed 4 bases from V and 3 bases from J; junction bases left unmatched: 2. Germline CDR1 and CDR2: SGHRS and YFSETQ.

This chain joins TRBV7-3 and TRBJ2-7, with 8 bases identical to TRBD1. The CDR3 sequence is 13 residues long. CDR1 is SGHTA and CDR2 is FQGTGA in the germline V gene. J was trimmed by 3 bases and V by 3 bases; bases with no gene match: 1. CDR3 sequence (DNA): TGTGCCAGCAGCTTCGGACAGGGCTACGAGCAGTACTTC. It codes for CASSFGQGYEQYF.

For the CDR3, the DNA is TGTGCCAGCAGCCCTGGGGGGGCTAGCGGTGCTCTCAAGCAGTACTTC. This encodes CASSPGGASGALKQYF. The J gene is TRBJ2-7, the V gene TRBV7-3; possibly TRBD2 for D (7 bases). V was shortened by 5 bases and J by 8 bases, with 25 bases between the two germline ends. The CDR3 runs 16 residues. CDR1 and CDR2 from the germline V gene are SGHTA and FQGTGA.

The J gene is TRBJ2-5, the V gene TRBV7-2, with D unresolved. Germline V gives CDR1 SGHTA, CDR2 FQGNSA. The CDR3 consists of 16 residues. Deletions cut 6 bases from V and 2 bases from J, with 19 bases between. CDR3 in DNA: TGTGCCAGCAGACAAAACTGGGGTTGGGGACAAGAGACCCAGTACTTC. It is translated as CASRQNWGWGQETQYF.

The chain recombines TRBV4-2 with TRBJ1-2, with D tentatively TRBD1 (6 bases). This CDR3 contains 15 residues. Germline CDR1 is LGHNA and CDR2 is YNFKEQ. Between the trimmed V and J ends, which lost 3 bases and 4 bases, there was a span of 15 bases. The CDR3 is CASSQSGTRLYGYTF. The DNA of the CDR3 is TGTGCCAGCAGCCAGTCCGGGACAAGGCTCTATGGCTACACCTTC.

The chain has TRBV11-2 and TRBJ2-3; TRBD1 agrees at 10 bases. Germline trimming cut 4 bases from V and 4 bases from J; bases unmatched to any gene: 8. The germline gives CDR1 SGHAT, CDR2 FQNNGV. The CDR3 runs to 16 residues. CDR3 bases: TGTGCCAGCAGCTCGACCCGGGACAGGGGAGCAGATACGCAGTATTTT. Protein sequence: CASSSTRDRGADTQYF.

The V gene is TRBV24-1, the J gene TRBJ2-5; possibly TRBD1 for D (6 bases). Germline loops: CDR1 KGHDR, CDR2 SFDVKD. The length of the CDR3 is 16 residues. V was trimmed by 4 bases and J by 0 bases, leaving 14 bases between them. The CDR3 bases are TGTGCCACCAGTGAAGGTCAGGACAGATACCAAGAGACCCAGTACTTC. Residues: CATSEGQDRYQETQYF.

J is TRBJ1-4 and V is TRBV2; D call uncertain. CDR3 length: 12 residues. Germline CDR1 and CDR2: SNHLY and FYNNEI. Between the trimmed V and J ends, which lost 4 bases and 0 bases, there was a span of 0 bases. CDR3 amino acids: CASSATNEKLFF. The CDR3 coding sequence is TGTGCCAGCAGTGCAACTAATGAAAAACTGTTTTTT.